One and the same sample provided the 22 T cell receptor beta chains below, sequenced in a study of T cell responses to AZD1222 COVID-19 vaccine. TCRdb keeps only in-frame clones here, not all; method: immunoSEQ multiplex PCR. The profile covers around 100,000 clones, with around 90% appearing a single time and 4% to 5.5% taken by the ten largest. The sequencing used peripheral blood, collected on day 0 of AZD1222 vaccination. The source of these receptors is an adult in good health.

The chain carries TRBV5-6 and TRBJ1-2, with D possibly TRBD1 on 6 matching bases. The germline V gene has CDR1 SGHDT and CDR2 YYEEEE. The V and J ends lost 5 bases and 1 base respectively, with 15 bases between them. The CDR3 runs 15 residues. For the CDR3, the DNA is TGTGCCAGCAGAACCAGGGGATCGGTTAACTATGGCTACACCTTC. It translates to CASRTRGSVNYGYTF.

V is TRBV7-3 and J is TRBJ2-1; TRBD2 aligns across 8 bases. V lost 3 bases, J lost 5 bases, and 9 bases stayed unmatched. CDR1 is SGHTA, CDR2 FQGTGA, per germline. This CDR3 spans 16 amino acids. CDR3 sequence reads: CASSFPVGGANNEQFF. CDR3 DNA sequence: TGTGCCAGCAGCTTTCCGGTCGGGGGGGCTAACAATGAGCAGTTCTTC.

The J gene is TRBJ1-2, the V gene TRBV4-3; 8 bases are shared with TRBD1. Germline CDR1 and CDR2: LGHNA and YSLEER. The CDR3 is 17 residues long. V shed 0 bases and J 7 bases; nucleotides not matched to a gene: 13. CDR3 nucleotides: TGCGCCAGCAGCCAAGATCCCCCGCGGCAGGGGGCAGGTGGCTACACCTTC. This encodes CASSQDPPRQGAGGYTF.

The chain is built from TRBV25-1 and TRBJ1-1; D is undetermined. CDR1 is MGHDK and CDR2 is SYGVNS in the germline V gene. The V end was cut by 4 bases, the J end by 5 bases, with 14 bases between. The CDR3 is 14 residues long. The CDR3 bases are TGTGCCAGCAGTGGGCAGTATATGGATACTGAAGCTTTCTTT. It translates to CASSGQYMDTEAFF.

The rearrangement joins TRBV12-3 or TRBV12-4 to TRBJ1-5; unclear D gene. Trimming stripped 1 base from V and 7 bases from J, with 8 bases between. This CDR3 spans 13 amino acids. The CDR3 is CASSLGHQQPQHF. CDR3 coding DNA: TGTGCCAGCAGTTTAGGCCATCAGCAGCCCCAGCATTTT.

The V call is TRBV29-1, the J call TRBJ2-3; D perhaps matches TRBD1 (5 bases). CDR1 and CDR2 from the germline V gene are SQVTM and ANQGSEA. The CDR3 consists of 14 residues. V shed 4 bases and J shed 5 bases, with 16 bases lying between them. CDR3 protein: CSVAQGDSRDTQYF. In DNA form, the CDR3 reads TGCAGCGTTGCACAAGGGGATAGTCGAGATACGCAGTATTTT.

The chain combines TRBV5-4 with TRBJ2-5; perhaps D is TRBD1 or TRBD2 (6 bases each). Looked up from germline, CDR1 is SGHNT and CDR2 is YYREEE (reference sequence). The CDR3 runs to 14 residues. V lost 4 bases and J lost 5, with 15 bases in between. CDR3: CASSQWGALETQYF. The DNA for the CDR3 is TGTGCCAGCAGCCAATGGGGGGCCTTGGAGACCCAGTACTTC.

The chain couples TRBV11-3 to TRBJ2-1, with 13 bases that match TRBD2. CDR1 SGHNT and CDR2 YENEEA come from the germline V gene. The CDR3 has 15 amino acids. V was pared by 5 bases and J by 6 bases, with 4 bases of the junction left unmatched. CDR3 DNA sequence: TGTGCCAGCAGCCAGACTAGCGGGGGGTTCAATGAGCAGTTCTTC. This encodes CASSQTSGGFNEQFF.

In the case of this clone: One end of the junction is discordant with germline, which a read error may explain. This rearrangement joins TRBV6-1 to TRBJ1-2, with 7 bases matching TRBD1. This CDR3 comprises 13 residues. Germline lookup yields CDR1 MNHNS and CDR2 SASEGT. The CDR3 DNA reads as TGTGCCAGCAGCGAAGGGACAGCTCGTGGCTACACCTTC. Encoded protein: CASSEGTARGYTF.

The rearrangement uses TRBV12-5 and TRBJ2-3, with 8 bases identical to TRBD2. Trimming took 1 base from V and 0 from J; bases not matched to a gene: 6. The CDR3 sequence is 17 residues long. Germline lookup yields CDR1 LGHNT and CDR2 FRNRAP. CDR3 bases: TGTGCTAGTGGTTTGGGGCGGGGGGCCCCTAGCACAGATACGCAGTATTTT. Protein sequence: CASGLGRGAPSTDTQYF.

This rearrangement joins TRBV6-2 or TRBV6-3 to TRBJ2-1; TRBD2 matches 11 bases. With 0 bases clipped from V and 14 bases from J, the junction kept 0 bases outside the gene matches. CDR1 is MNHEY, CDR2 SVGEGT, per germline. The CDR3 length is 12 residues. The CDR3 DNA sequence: TGTGCCAGCAGTTACTCGACTAGCGGGGAGTTCTTC. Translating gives CASSYSTSGEFF.

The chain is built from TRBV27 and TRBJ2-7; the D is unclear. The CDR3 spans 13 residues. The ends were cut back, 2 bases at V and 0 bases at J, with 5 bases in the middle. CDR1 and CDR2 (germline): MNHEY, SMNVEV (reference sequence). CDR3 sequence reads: CASSLTASYEQYF. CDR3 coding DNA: TGTGCCAGCAGTTTAACAGCCTCCTACGAGCAGTACTTC.

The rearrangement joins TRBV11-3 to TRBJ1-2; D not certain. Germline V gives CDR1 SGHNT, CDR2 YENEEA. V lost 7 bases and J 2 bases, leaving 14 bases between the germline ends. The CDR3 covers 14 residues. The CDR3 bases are TGTGCCAGCAACCCGTTGACCTCAAACTATGGCTACACCTTC. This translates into CASNPLTSNYGYTF. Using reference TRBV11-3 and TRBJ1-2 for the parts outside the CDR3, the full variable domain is EAGVVQSPRYKIIEKKQPVAFWCNPISGHNTLYWYLQNLGQGPELLIRYENEEAVDDSQLPKDRFSAERLKGVDSTLKIQPAELGDSAVYLCASNPLTSNYGYTFGSGTRLTVV.

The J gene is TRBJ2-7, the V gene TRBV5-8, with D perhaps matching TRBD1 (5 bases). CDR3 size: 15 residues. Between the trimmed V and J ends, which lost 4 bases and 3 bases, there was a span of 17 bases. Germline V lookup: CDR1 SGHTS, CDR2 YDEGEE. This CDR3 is CASSARQNFFYEQYF. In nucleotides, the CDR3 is TGTGCCAGCAGCGCCCGACAGAATTTCTTCTACGAGCAGTACTTC.

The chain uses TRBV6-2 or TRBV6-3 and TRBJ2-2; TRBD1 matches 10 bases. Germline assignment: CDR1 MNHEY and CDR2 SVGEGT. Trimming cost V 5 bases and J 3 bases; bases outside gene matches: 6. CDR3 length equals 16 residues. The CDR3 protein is CASSPRTGGDTGELFF. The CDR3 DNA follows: TGTGCCAGCAGTCCCAGGACAGGGGGGGACACCGGGGAGCTGTTTTTT.

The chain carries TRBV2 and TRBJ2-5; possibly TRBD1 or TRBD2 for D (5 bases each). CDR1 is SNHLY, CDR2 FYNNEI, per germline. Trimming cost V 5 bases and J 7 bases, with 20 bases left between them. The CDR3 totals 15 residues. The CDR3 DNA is TGTGCCAGCAGTCCAGAGGGACCCCGGGCGGGGACCCAGTACTTC. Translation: CASSPEGPRAGTQYF.

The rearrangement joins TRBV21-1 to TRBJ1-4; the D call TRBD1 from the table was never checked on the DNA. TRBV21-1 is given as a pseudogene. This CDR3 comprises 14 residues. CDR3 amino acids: CASRRTAFDEKLFF. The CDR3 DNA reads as TGTGCCAGCAGGAGGACAGCCTTTGACGAAAAACTGTTTTTT.

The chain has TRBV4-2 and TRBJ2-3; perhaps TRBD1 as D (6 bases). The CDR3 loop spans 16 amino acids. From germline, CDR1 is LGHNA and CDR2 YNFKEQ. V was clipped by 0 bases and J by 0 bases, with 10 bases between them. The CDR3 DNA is TGTGCCAGCAGCCAAGAACAGGGACGAAGCACAGATACGCAGTATTTT. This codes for CASSQEQGRSTDTQYF.

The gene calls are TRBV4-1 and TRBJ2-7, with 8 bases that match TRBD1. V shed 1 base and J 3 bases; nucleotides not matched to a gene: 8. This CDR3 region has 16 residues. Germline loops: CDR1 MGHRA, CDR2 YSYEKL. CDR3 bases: TGCGCCAGCAGCCAAGTGGGTGGAGACAGGGGCTACGAGCAGTACTTC. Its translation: CASSQVGGDRGYEQYF.

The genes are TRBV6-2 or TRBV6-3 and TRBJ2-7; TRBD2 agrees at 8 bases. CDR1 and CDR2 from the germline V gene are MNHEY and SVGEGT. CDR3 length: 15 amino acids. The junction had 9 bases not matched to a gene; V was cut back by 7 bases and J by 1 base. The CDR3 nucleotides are TGTGCCAGCACCCCGACCGGGACTAGTTCCTACGAGCAGTACTTC. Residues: CASTPTGTSSYEQYF.

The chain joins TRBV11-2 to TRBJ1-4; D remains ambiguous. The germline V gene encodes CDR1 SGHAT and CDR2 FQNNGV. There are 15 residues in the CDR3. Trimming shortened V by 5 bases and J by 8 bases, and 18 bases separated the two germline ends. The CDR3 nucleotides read TGTGCCAGCAGCCCCCTGCTCGCGCTGGGAGAAAAACTGTTTTTT. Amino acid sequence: CASSPLLALGEKLFF.

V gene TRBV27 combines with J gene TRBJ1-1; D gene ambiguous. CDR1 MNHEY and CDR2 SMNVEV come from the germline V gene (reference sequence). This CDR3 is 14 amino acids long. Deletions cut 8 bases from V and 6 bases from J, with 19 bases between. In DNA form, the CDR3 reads TGTGCCAGCGGCCCAGGTGGGCCCCTTGCTGAAGCTTTCTTT. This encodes CASGPGGPLAEAFF.